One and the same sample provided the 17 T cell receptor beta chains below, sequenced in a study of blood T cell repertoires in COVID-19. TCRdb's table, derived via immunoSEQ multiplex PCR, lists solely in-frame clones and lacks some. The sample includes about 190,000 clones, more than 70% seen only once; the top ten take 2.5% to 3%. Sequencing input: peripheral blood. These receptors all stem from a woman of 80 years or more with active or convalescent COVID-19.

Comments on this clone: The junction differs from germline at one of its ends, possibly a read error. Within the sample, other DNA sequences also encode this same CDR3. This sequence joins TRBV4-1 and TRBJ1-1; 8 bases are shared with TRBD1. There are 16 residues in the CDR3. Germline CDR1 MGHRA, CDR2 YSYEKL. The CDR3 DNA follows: TGCGCCAGTAGCCGAGCGGACAGGGTCGTTGGGACTGAAGCTTTCTTT. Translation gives CASSRADRVVGTEAFF.

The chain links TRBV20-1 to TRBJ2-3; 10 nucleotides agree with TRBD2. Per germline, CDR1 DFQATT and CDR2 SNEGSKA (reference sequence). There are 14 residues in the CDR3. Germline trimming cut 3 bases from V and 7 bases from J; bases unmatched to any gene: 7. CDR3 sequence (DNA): TGCAGTGCTAGTGCACTAGCGGGGATAAATACGCAGTATTTT. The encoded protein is CSASALAGINTQYF.

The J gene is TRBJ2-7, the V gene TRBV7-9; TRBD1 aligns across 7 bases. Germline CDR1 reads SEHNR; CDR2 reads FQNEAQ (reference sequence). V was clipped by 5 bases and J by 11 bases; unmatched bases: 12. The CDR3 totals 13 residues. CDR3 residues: CASSQELDRVKYF. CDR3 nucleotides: TGTGCCAGCAGCCAGGAACTCGACAGGGTGAAGTACTTC.

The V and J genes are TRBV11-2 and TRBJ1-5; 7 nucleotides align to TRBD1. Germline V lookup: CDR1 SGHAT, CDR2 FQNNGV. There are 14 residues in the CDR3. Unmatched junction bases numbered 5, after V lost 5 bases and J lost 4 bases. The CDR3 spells CASSQGQFNQPQHF. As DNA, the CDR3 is TGTGCCAGCAGCCAGGGACAGTTTAATCAGCCCCAGCATTTT.

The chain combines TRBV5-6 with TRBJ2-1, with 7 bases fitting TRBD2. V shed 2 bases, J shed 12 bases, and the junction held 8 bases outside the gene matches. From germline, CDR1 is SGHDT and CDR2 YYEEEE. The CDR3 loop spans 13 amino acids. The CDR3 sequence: CASSLRTRGWQFF. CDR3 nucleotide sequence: TGTGCCAGCAGCTTAAGGACTAGAGGATGGCAGTTCTTC.

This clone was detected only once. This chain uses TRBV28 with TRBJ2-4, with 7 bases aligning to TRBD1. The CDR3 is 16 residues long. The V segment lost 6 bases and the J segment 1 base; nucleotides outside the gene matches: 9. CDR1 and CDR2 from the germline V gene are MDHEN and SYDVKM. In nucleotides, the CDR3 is TGTGCCAGCAGACCACAGGGGATTGGGGCCAAAAACATTCAGTACTTC. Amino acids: CASRPQGIGAKNIQYF.

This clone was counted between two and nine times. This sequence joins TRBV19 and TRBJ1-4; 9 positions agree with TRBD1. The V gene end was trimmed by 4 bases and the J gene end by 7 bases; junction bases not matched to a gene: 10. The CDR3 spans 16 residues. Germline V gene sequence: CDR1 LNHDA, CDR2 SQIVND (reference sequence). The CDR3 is CASSTLPGTGREKLFF. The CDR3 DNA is TGTGCCAGTAGTACCCTCCCCGGGACAGGGCGTGAAAAACTGTTTTTT.

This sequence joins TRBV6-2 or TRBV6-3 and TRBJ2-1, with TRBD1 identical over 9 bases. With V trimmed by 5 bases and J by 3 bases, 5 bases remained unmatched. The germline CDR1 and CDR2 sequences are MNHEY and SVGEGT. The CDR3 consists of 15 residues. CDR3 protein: CASSRDRDLYNEQFF. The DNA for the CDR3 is TGTGCCAGCAGTCGGGACAGGGACCTCTACAATGAGCAGTTCTTC.

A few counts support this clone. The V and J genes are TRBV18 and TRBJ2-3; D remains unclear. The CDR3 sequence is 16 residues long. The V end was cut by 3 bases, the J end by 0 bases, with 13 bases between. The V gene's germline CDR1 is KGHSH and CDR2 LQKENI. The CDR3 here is CASSPSLWLSTDTQYF. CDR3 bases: TGTGCCAGCTCACCGTCCCTTTGGCTTAGCACAGATACGCAGTATTTT.

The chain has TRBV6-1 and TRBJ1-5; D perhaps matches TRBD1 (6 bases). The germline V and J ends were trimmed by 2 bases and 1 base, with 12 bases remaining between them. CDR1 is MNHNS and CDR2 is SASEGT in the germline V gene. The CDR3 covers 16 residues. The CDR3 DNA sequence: TGTGCCAGCAGTGAAATTGTGGGGGCAAGCAATCAGCCCCAGCATTTT. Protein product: CASSEIVGASNQPQHF.

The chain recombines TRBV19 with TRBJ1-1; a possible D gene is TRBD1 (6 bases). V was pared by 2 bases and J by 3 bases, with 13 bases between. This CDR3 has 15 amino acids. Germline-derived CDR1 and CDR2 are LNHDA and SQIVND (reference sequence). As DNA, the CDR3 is TGTGCCAGTAGTATACATCAGGGGATTTACACTGAAGCTTTCTTT. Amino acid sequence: CASSIHQGIYTEAFF.

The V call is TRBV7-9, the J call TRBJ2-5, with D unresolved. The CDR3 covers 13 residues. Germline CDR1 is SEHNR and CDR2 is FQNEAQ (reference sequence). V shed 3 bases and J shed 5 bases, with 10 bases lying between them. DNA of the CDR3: TGTGCCAGCAGCTTCCTAGATTTCGAGACCCAGTACTTC. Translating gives CASSFLDFETQYF.

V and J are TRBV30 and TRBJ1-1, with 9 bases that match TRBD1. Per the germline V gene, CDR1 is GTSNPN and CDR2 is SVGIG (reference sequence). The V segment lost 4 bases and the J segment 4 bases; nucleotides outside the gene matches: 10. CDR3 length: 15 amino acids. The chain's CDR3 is CAWTVGTGRATEAFF. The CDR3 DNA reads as TGTGCCTGGACGGTCGGGACAGGGAGAGCCACTGAAGCTTTCTTT.

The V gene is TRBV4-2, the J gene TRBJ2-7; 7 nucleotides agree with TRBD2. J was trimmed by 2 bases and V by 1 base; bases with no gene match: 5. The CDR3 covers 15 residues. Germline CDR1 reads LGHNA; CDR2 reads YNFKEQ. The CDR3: CASSQGRGEAYEQYF. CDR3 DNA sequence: TGTGCCAGCAGCCAAGGTCGGGGGGAGGCCTACGAGCAGTACTTC.

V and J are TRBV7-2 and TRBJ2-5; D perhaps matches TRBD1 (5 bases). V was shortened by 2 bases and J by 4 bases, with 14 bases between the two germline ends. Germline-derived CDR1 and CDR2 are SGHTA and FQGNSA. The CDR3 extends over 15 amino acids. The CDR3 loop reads CASSLSSGRAETQYF. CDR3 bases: TGTGCCAGCAGCTTATCATCCGGCAGGGCAGAGACCCAGTACTTC.

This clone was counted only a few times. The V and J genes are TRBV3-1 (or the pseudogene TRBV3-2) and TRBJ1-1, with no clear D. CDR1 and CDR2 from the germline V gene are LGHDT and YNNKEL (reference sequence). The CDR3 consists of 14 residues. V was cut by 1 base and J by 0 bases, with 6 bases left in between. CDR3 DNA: TGTGCCAGCAGCCAAGGAGGGATGAACACTGAAGCTTTCTTT. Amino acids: CASSQGGMNTEAFF.

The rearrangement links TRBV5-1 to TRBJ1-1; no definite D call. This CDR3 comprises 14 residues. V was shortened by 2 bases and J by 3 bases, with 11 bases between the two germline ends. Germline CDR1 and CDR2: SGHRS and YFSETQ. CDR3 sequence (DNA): TGCGCCAGCAGCTTAGCGGGAGAAGACACTGAAGCTTTCTTT. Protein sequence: CASSLAGEDTEAFF. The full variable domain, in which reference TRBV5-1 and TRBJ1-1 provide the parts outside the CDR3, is KAGVTQTPRYLIKTRGQQVTLSCSPISGHRSVSWYQQTPGQGLQFLFEYFSETQRNKGNFPGRFSGRQFSNSRSEMNVSTLELGDSALYLCASSLAGEDTEAFFGQGTRLTVV.